The 15 T cell receptor beta chains below all came from one sample that was sequenced in a study of cytomegalovirus exposure and HLA in healthy donors. Generated by immunoSEQ multiplex PCR, the TCRdb table keeps only in-frame clones and is missing some. The sample has hundreds of thousands of clones; around 86% are singletons. The sequenced sample consisted of PBMCs. These receptors all come from a woman between 18 and 30 years old in good health and CMV-seropositive.

This chain uses TRBV9 with TRBJ2-2, with 7 bases fitting TRBD1. V trimming: 4 bases; J trimming: 1 base; junction bases outside the gene matches: 4. From germline, CDR1 is SGDLS and CDR2 YYNGEE. This CDR3 comprises 15 residues. CDR3 in DNA: TGTGCCAGCAGCCTCGGGACAGAGAACACCGGGGAGCTGTTTTTT. As protein: CASSLGTENTGELFF.

The chain couples TRBV2 to TRBJ2-6; a possible D gene is TRBD1 (6 bases). The CDR3 spans 17 residues. The germline CDR1 and CDR2 sequences are SNHLY and FYNNEI. With 5 bases removed from V and 0 bases from J, the gap between germline ends came to 14 bases. Here the CDR3 reads CASSSGGGFSGANVLTF. DNA for the CDR3: TGTGCCAGCAGTTCTGGGGGCGGGTTCTCTGGGGCCAACGTCCTGACTTTC. Combining the CDR3 with reference TRBV2 and TRBJ2-6 gives the whole variable domain EPEVTQTPSHQVTQMGQEVILRCVPISNHLYFYWYRQILGQKVEFLVSFYNNEISEKSEIFDDQFSVERPDGSNFTLKIRSTKLEDSAMYFCASSSGGGFSGANVLTFGAGSRLTVL.

The V call is TRBV15, the J call TRBJ1-5, with D maybe TRBD1 (5 bases). This CDR3 is built from 14 residues. Germline V lookup: CDR1 LNHNV, CDR2 YYDKDF (reference sequence). Trimming shortened V by 5 bases and J by 5 bases, and 13 bases separated the two germline ends. This chain's CDR3 is CATSEDAGDQPQHF. Here the CDR3 DNA reads TGTGCCACCAGCGAAGACGCGGGGGATCAGCCCCAGCATTTT.

This chain connects TRBV2 to TRBJ1-5, with a weak D call TRBD1 (5 bases). The CDR3 spans 15 residues. V lost 3 bases, J lost 2 bases, and 11 bases lay in between. Per the germline V gene, CDR1 is SNHLY and CDR2 is FYNNEI. This CDR3 is CASSDIQGGNQPQHF. CDR3 coding DNA: TGTGCCAGCAGTGATATCCAGGGCGGCAATCAGCCCCAGCATTTT.

The CDR3 DNA reads TGTGCCAGCAACTTCGAGGAAGAGACCCAGTACTTC. Protein sequence: CASNFEEETQYF. The chain employs TRBV5-6 and TRBJ2-5; the D is unclear. This CDR3 comprises 12 residues. Germline V gene data show CDR1 as SGHDT and CDR2 as YYEEEE. V was shortened by 6 bases and J by 3 bases, with 9 bases between the two germline ends.

This rearrangement joins TRBV28 to TRBJ2-5; 9 bases map to TRBD1. CDR1 and CDR2 (germline): MDHEN, SYDVKM. V trimming: 4 bases; J trimming: 3 bases; junction bases outside the gene matches: 3. The CDR3 sequence is 14 residues long. The CDR3 nucleotides read TGTGCCAGCAGTTCCCGGGACAGGGAAGAGACCCAGTACTTC. Encoded protein: CASSSRDREETQYF.

This clone was detected only once. The chain employs TRBV28 and TRBJ2-7, with D maybe TRBD2 (5 bases). Deletions cut 5 bases from V and 3 bases from J, with 14 bases between. Looked up from germline, CDR1 is MDHEN and CDR2 is SYDVKM. This CDR3 region has 14 residues. The chain's CDR3 is CASSRPGNRYEQYF. CDR3 nucleotide sequence: TGTGCCAGCAGTCGTCCGGGGAACCGCTACGAGCAGTACTTC. Together with reference TRBV28 and TRBJ2-7, the CDR3 gives the full variable domain: DVKVTQSSRYLVKRTGEKVFLECVQDMDHENMFWYRQDPGLGLRLIYFSYDVKMKEKGDIPEGYSVSREKKERFSLILESASTNQTSMYLCASSRPGNRYEQYFGPGTRLTVT.

The chain combines TRBV6-6 with TRBJ2-5, with D perhaps matching TRBD1 (7 bases). The CDR3 is made up of 15 amino acids. Per germline, CDR1 MNHNY and CDR2 SVGAGI (reference sequence). V was trimmed by 5 bases and J by 4 bases, leaving 17 bases between them. The CDR3 reads CASSKPDQGGETQYF. In DNA, the CDR3 is TGTGCCAGCAGTAAACCTGACCAGGGGGGAGAGACCCAGTACTTC.

In its sample, this clone was seen once. The gene calls are TRBV5-5 and TRBJ1-4; 8 nucleotides line up with TRBD1. Germline CDR1 SGHKS, CDR2 YYEKEE (reference sequence). The CDR3 is made up of 15 amino acids. The ends lost 2 bases at V and 7 bases at J; junction bases unmatched: 7. As DNA, the CDR3 is TGTGCCAGCAGCTTTTCAGGGGGCGCCGGTGAAAAACTGTTTTTT. Residues: CASSFSGGAGEKLFF.

The chain couples TRBV6-1 to TRBJ1-2; D unresolved. The CDR3 loop spans 15 amino acids. Trimming removed 1 base from V and 3 bases from J, with 12 bases in between. Germline V gene sequence: CDR1 MNHNS, CDR2 SASEGT. For the CDR3, the DNA is TGTGCCAGCAGTGAAGAGTTTGCACGGGACTATGGCTACACCTTC. As protein: CASSEEFARDYGYTF.

V and J are TRBV19 and TRBJ1-1, with D possibly matching TRBD1 (6 bases). Trimming shortened V by 5 bases and J by 4 bases, and 23 bases separated the two germline ends. This CDR3 has 17 amino acids. CDR1 and CDR2 from the germline V gene are LNHDA and SQIVND (reference sequence). DNA for the CDR3: TGTGCCAGTAGTTCGCAACTTTGGACAGTGGGTCCCACTGAAGCTTTCTTT. Its translation: CASSSQLWTVGPTEAFF.

The chain employs TRBV28 and TRBJ1-2; 8 bases map to TRBD1. The CDR3 has 15 residues. Unmatched junction bases numbered 13, after V lost 5 bases and J lost 8 bases. In germline, CDR1 is MDHEN, CDR2 SYDVKM. CDR3 sequence reads: CASSPAPTGVLGYTF. As DNA, the CDR3 is TGTGCCAGCAGTCCAGCACCGACAGGGGTGCTCGGCTACACCTTC.

The chain links TRBV19 to TRBJ2-7, with no clear D. Trimming shortened V by 3 bases and J by 1 base, and 4 bases separated the two germline ends. Germline CDR1 is LNHDA and CDR2 is SQIVND (reference sequence). There are 12 residues in the CDR3. The CDR3 region has the DNA TGTGCCAGTAGTATCAATTCCTACGAGCAGTACTTC. Amino acid sequence: CASSINSYEQYF.

This clone was seen once. This chain connects TRBV2 to TRBJ1-2; D ambiguous. CDR3 length: 12 amino acids. In germline, CDR1 is SNHLY, CDR2 FYNNEI. V was shortened by 6 bases and J by 7 bases, with 12 bases between the two germline ends. The CDR3 bases are TGTGCCAGCAGGAGGGAGGGTCGTGGCTACACCTTC. Its translation is CASRREGRGYTF.

This sequence joins TRBV5-6 and TRBJ2-3; TRBD2 matches 13 bases. The CDR3 is 16 amino acids. Germline V gene data show CDR1 as SGHDT and CDR2 as YYEEEE. V shed 0 bases and J 5 bases; nucleotides not matched to a gene: 3. CDR3: CASSLGTSGSGDTQYF. The CDR3 bases are TGTGCCAGCAGCTTGGGGACTAGCGGGAGTGGAGATACGCAGTATTTT.